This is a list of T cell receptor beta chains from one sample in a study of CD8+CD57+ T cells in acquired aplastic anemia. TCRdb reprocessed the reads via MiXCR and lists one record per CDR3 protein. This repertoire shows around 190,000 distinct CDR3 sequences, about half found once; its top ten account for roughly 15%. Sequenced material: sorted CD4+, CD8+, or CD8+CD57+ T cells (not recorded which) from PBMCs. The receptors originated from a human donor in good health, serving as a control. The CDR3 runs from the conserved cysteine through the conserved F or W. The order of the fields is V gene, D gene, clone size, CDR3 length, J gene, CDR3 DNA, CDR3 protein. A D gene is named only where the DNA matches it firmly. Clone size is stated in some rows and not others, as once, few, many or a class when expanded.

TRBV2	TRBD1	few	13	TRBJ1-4	TGTGCCAGCAGCGCTGGGGCAGGGGGAAAACTGTTTTTT	CASSAGAGGKLFF
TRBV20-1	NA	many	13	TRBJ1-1	TGCAGTGCTAGTGGCAAGGTAGACACTGAAGCTTTCTTT	CSASGKVDTEAFF
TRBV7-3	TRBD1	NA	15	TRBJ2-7	TGTGCCAGCAGCCAGGGGACAGGGTACACCGGGGAGCTGTACTTC	CASSQGTGYTGELYF
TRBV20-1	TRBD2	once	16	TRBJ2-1	TGCAGTGCTAGAGATCCGCTAGCGGGGGGTTCTTTTGTGCAGTTCTTC	CSARDPLAGGSFVQFF
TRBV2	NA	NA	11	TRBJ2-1	TGTGCCAGCAGTGAGTTCAATGAGCAGTCCTTC	CASSEFNEQSF
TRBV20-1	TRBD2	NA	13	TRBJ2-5	TGCAGTGCGTTGCGGGGGGCGGTGGAGACCCAGTACTTC	CSALRGAVETQYF
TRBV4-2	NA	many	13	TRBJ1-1	TGTGCCAGCAGCCAAGAGGTTCAGACTGAAGCTTTCTTT	CASSQEVQTEAFF
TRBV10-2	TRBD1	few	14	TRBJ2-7	TGCGCCAGCAACGCCGGGACAGGGTTTCACGAGCAGTACTTC	CASNAGTGFHEQYF
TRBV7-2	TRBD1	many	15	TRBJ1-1	TGTGCCAGCAGCCGGACAGGTGTCATGAACACTGAAGCTTTCTTT	CASSRTGVMNTEAFF
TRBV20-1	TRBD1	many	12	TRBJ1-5	TGCAGTGCACGACAGGGTGGTCAGCCCCAGCATTTT	CSARQGGQPQHF
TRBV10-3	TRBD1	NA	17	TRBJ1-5	TGTGCCATCAGTGGGGACAGGGACCTTTATAGCAATCAGCCCCAGCATTTT	CAISGDRDLYSNQPQHF
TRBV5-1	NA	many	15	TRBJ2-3	TGCGCCAGCAGACCAGCGACATCTAGCACAGATACGCAGTATTTT	CASRPATSSTDTQYF
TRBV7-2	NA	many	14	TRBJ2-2	TGTGCCAGCAGCTTACAGGGTGAAACCGGGGAGCTGTTTTTT	CASSLQGETGELFF
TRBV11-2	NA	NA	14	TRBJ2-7	TGTGCCAGCAGTTCCGGGGACGGCCTTGGCGAGCAGTACTTC	CASSSGDGLGEQYF